This is a list of T cell receptor beta chains from one sample in a study of cytotoxic CD8 clonotypes in ibrutinib-treated CLL. Here immunoSEQ multiplex PCR was the method, and the copy in TCRdb shows in-frame clones only, minus some. The table has around 53,000 clones, around 52% seen once. The sequenced sample was PBMCs, obtained at disease progression, from a patient treated with ibrutinib. These receptors all stem from a human donor with chronic lymphocytic leukemia. Each CDR3 is given with its conserved first and last residue. A D gene is named only where the DNA matches it firmly. Clone sizes are given selectively: once, few, many, or a class where the clone is expanded.

>TRBD1|TRBV7-7|NA|TRBJ2-7
TGTGCTAGCAGCGAGGGACAGGGGCCGGAGTACGAGCAGTACTTC
CASSEGQGPEYEQYF
>NA|TRBV7-2|NA|TRBJ2-3
TGTGCCAGCAACAAAGGGCTAGCATACACAGATACGCAGTATTTT
CASNKGLAYTDTQYF
>NA|TRBV28|NA|TRBJ1-5
TGTGCCATACTGCCGGGAGCTTATAGCAATCAGCCCCAGCATTTT
CAILPGAYSNQPQHF
>NA|TRBV7-3|NA|TRBJ2-3
TGTGCCAGCAGCCCGACAGGCACAGATACGCAGTATTTT
CASSPTGTDTQYF
>NA|TRBV7-9|NA|TRBJ1-6
TGTGCCAGCAGCCCAGGCTCACCCCTCCACTTT
CASSPGSPLHF
>TRBD2|TRBV28|NA|TRBJ2-3
TGTGCCAGCAGGACTAGCGGCAACACAGATACGCAGTATTTT
CASRTSGNTDTQYF
>TRBD2|TRBV28|NA|TRBJ2-1
TGTGCCACTCACTCTTGGGGGACTAGCGGGAGGATGCAGTTCTTC
CATHSWGTSGRMQFF
>TRBD2|TRBV28|few|TRBJ2-1
TGTGCCAGCAGTTTCAACGGACTAGCGGGAGGCCTTTACAATGAGCAGTTCTTC
CASSFNGLAGGLYNEQFF
>TRBD2|TRBV6-5|once|TRBJ2-3
TGTGCCAGCAGCCGGGGACTAGCAGGCACAGATACGCAGTATTTT
CASSRGLAGTDTQYF
>TRBD1|TRBV7-9|NA|TRBJ2-1
TGTGCCAGCAGCGCCGACAGGGTACCGTTCTTC
CASSADRVPFF
>NA|TRBV27|many|TRBJ2-7
TGTGCCAGCAGTCCTTCCCTTAGCTCCTACGAGCAGTACTTC
CASSPSLSSYEQYF
>NA|TRBV30|NA|TRBJ2-7
TGTGCCTGGAGCCGCAGGGGCATTGTCTACGAGCAGTACTTC
CAWSRRGIVYEQYF
>NA|TRBV28|few|TRBJ2-7
TGTGCCAGCAGTCGGCCCATACGAACCTACGAGCAGTACTTC
CASSRPIRTYEQYF
>NA|TRBV30|NA|TRBJ1-5
TGTGCCTCGGGGGGAAAAGGCAATCAGCCCCAGCATTTT
CASGGKGNQPQHF
>NA|TRBV5-8|NA|TRBJ1-2
TGTGCCAGCAGCTTGGCCCCTGGTTCCCGCTACACCTTC
CASSLAPGSRYTF
>NA|TRBV10-3|NA|TRBJ2-5
TGTGCCATCAGTCCTCGGGGAGAGACCCAGTACTTC
CAISPRGETQYF
>TRBD1|TRBV7-2|few|TRBJ1-6
TGTGCCAGCAGCTTGACAGGGGCGCTCAATTCACCCCTCCACTTT
CASSLTGALNSPLHF
>NA|TRBV7-2|NA|TRBJ2-7
TGTGCCAGCAGCTTCCGCCCGGTCGTAGTCTATTTTCCATACGAGCAGTACTTC
CASSFRPVVVYFPYEQYF
>NA|TRBV30|few|TRBJ1-1
TGTGCCTGGACAGGGGCGGTATCGATGAACACTGAAGCTTTCTTT
CAWTGAVSMNTEAFF
>TRBD1|TRBV13|NA|TRBJ2-7
TGTGCCAGCAGCGCAAACAGGGGTGACGAGCAGTACTTC
CASSANRGDEQYF
>NA|TRBV28|NA|TRBJ2-4
TGTGCCAGCAGTTTTGGGGGTGACAAAAACATTCAGTACTTC
CASSFGGDKNIQYF
>TRBD2|TRBV28|NA|TRBJ2-3
TGTGCCAGCAGTTTGGAGAGGGGAAGCGGGGTTAGCACAGATACGCAGTATTTT
CASSLERGSGVSTDTQYF
>TRBD2|TRBV2|NA|TRBJ2-2
TGTGCCAGCGACATCAGGAGCGGGACCGCCGGGGAGCTGTTTTTT
CASDIRSGTAGELFF
>TRBD2|TRBV29-1|NA|TRBJ2-3
TGCAGCGTTGATGGAACTAGCGGGGGAACAGATACGCAGTATTTT
CSVDGTSGGTDTQYF
>TRBD1|TRBV5-8|NA|TRBJ1-2
TGTGCCAGCAGACAGGGGTCGGGCTATGGCTACACCTTC
CASRQGSGYGYTF
>NA|TRBV11-2|NA|TRBJ2-5
TGTGCCAGCAGCTTACTCGCGGTACAAGAGACCCAGTACTTC
CASSLLAVQETQYF
>TRBD2|TRBV2|NA|TRBJ2-3
TGTGCCACCGAACTAGCGGGTTCAAGCAGGGGCACAGATACGCAGTATTTT
CATELAGSSRGTDTQYF
>NA|TRBV28|NA|TRBJ1-2
TGTGCCAGCACCTGGGGGTGGGATAGCTACACCTTC
CASTWGWDSYTF
>NA|TRBV21-1|NA|TRBJ1-5
TGTGCCAGCAGCGCCTTGGACAGGGATAGCAATCAGCCCCAGCATTTT
CASSALDRDSNQPQHF
>NA|TRBV7-6|NA|TRBJ2-7
TGTGCCAGCAGCTTAGAAGGGGTCTACGAGCAGTACTTC
CASSLEGVYEQYF
>NA|TRBV5-1|many|TRBJ2-7
TGCGCCAGCAGCTTGGGAGTTAGCTCCTACGAGCAGTACTTC
CASSLGVSSYEQYF
>TRBD2|TRBV9|NA|TRBJ2-5
TGTGCCAGCAGCGGGGTGGGAGCGGGAGGTGCGCAAGAGACCCAGTACTTC
CASSGVGAGGAQETQYF
>TRBD2|TRBV5-4|NA|TRBJ2-5
TGTGCCAGCAGCTTTACCGGGACTAGCGGTATAGAGACCCAGTACTTC
CASSFTGTSGIETQYF
>NA|TRBV19|once|TRBJ2-1
TGTGCCAGTAGTATAGGGTTCGTGAATGAGCAGTTCTTC
CASSIGFVNEQFF
>TRBD1|TRBV29-1|many|TRBJ1-1
TGCAGCGTTGCGGACAGGGGCTTTAGCGGAGCTTTCTTT
CSVADRGFSGAFF
>NA|TRBV4-2|few|TRBJ1-2
TGTGCCAGCAGCCAGGAAGAGGGGGAACCAGTCTATGGCTACACCTTC
CASSQEEGEPVYGYTF
>TRBD2|TRBV29-1|NA|TRBJ2-1
TGCAGCGTTGAAGGGGGGGGTCCTGGGCAGTTCTTC
CSVEGGGPGQFF
>NA|TRBV7-9|NA|TRBJ2-3
TGTGCCAGCACCCCGACAGGGGACTACACAGATACGCAGTATTTT
CASTPTGDYTDTQYF
>NA|TRBV29-1|NA|TRBJ2-1
TGCAGCGTGACCCCCGGGGTGGATGAGCAGTTCTTC
CSVTPGVDEQFF
>TRBD1|TRBV5-8|few|TRBJ1-5
TGTGCCAGCAGCTCGGGACAGAGGAATCAGCCCCAGCATTTT
CASSSGQRNQPQHF
>TRBD2|TRBV7-6|once|TRBJ2-7
TGTGCCAGCAGCCCCGCGGGCGGGAGGATCTACGAGCAGTACTTC
CASSPAGGRIYEQYF
>NA|TRBV23-1|many|TRBJ2-1
TGCGCCAGCATTTTTAGGGTAGGAGCTAGGAATGAGCAGTTCTTC
CASIFRVGARNEQFF